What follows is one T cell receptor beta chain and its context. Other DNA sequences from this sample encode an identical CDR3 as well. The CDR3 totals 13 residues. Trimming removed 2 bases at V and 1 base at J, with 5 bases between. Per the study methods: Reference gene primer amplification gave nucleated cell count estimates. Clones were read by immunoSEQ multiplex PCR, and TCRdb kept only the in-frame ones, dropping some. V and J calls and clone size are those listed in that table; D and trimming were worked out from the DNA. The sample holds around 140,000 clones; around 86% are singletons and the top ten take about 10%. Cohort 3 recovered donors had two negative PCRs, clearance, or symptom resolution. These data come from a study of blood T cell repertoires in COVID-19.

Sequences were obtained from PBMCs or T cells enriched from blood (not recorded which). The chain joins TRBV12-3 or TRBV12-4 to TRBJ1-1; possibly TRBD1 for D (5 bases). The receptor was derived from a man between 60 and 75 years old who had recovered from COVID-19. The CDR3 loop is CASSLTGNTEAFF. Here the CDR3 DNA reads TGTGCCAGCAGTTTAACAGGGAACACTGAAGCTTTCTTT.